This TCR beta chain emerged from a study of CD4 T cells in relation to SARS-CoV-2 and coronaviruses. In the study overall: Two subjects were Hispanic; patients were under 10 males and a handful of females.

Per the germline V gene, CDR1 is SGHNT and CDR2 is YYREEE (reference sequence). This CDR3 has 14 residues. Unmatched junction bases numbered 7, after V lost 4 bases and J lost 6 bases. Clones were sequenced by immunoSEQ multiplex PCR, and TCRdb holds only the in-frame ones, with some missing. The top ten hold 3.4% of the sample, which has around 30,000 clones, around three quarters seen once. Worth noting for this clone: Its target is unknown.

The genes are TRBV5-4 and TRBJ2-7, with 10 bases lining up with TRBD2. The receptor comes from an adult with COVID-19. The sequencing input was memory CD4+ T cells from PBMCs, cultured in vitro. The CDR3 region is CASSPDSGRSEQYF. As DNA, the CDR3 is TGTGCCAGCAGCCCAGATAGCGGGAGGTCCGAGCAGTACTTC.